In its sample, the clone carrying this T cell receptor beta chain is medium-sized (0.01 to 0.1%). Its antigen is unknown. The data were obtained in a study of vaccination and CD4 T cells after COVID-19. Cultured CD4+ T-cell DNA underwent Oncomine TCR Beta short-read sequencing. TCRdb re-called the PCR reads with MiXCR, one entry per CDR3 protein. Among roughly 18,000 distinct CDR3 sequences listed, roughly 56% were seen once. Time point defined: late sampling 161 to 241 days after vaccination in three convalescent patients. Sample treatment: roughly 10-day PBMC culture with coronavirus spike peptide pools or control peptides (ViraFEST assay). Trimming removed 2 bases from V and 5 bases from J, with 8 bases in between. There are 13 residues in the CDR3. CDR1 SNHLY and CDR2 FYNNEI come from the germline V gene.

The material sequenced was CD4+ T cells from blood, cultured in vitro, taken about 7 months after SARS-CoV-2 vaccination. The chain recombines TRBV2 with TRBJ2-3, with D perhaps matching TRBD2 (6 bases). The TCR comes from a human donor who had recovered from COVID-19. CDR3 nucleotide sequence: TGTGCCAGCAGTGAACTGGGGGGAGATACGCAGTATTTT. As protein: CASSELGGDTQYF.